Listed here are 27 T cell receptor beta chains from one sample, sequenced in a study of TIL therapy for anti-PD-1-resistant metastatic lung cancer. Sequencing used immunoSEQ v3. Profiled with immunoSEQ multiplex PCR; TCRdb holds only in-frame clones, not every one. The table records about 53,000 clones, 73% of them present only once. Time point reported: pre-treatment sample, taken before nivolumab and TIL therapy. Sample: blood, taken at baseline. The receptors come from a person aged 25-85 years with non-small cell lung cancer.

This chain joins TRBV18 and TRBJ2-1; 7 bases agree with TRBD2. CDR3 length equals 15 residues. Per the germline V gene, CDR1 is KGHSH and CDR2 is LQKENI. V shed 4 bases and J 6 bases; nucleotides not matched to a gene: 9. The CDR3 DNA reads as TGTGCCAGCTCACTAAAGCGGGGATTTGGCAATGAGCAGTTCTTC. Translated: CASSLKRGFGNEQFF.

CDR3 in amino acids: CASRTGQASYGYTF. As DNA, the CDR3 is TGTGCCAGCAGGACCGGACAGGCATCATATGGCTACACCTTC. The chain has TRBV27 and TRBJ1-2; 7 nucleotides line up with TRBD1. CDR3 length equals 14 residues. V was clipped by 6 bases and J by 5 bases; unmatched bases: 9. Per the germline V gene, CDR1 is MNHEY and CDR2 is SMNVEV (reference sequence).

This clone occurred a few times. This sequence joins TRBV14 and TRBJ1-1; D gene unclear. V was clipped by 0 bases and J by 0 bases, with 8 bases between them. This CDR3 region has 15 residues. Germline V gene data show CDR1 as SGHDN and CDR2 as FVKESK. CDR3 residues: CASSQEWAMNTEAFF. The CDR3, as DNA: TGTGCCAGCAGCCAAGAGTGGGCTATGAACACTGAAGCTTTCTTT.

This rearrangement joins TRBV5-1 to TRBJ1-1; TRBD1 is a possible D gene (6 bases). Trimming cost V 2 bases and J 9 bases, with 17 bases left between them. Per germline, CDR1 SGHRS and CDR2 YFSETQ. This CDR3 is built from 14 residues. CDR3 region: CASSFGYPGEKAFF. The CDR3 nucleotides read TGCGCCAGCAGCTTTGGATATCCAGGGGAGAAAGCTTTCTTT.

This clone occurred once. The J gene is TRBJ2-2, the V gene TRBV7-2, with TRBD1 identical over 7 bases. This CDR3 comprises 14 residues. The V gene end was trimmed by 5 bases and the J gene end by 6 bases; junction bases not matched to a gene: 6. The V gene's germline CDR1 is SGHTA and CDR2 FQGNSA. CDR3 amino acids: CASSLDRAAGELFF. CDR3 DNA: TGTGCCAGCAGCCTCGACAGGGCGGCCGGGGAGCTGTTTTTT. Filled out from reference TRBV7-2 and TRBJ2-2, the complete variable domain reads GAGVSQSPSNKVTEKGKDVELRCDPISGHTALYWYRQSLGQGLEFLIYFQGNSAPDKSGLPSDRFSAERTGGSVSTLTIQRTQQEDSAVYLCASSLDRAAGELFFGEGSRLTVL.

By share, this clone counts as medium-sized. The gene calls are TRBV6-1 and TRBJ1-3, with D hard to call. Germline V gives CDR1 MNHNS, CDR2 SASEGT. V gave up 3 bases and J gave up 0 bases, with 9 bases separating them. CDR3 length: 15 residues. The CDR3 DNA is TGTGCCAGCAGTGATTCAGTGGACTCTGGAAACACCATATATTTT. It translates to CASSDSVDSGNTIYF.

This clone appeared once. The CDR3: CASSPGLTHTDTQYF. In nucleotides, the CDR3 is TGTGCCAGCTCACCCGGACTTACCCACACAGATACGCAGTATTTT. The chain recombines TRBV18 with TRBJ2-3, with D possibly being TRBD2 (5 bases). Trimming shortened V by 3 bases and J by 2 bases, and 12 bases separated the two germline ends. This CDR3 region has 15 residues. Germline V gene sequence: CDR1 KGHSH, CDR2 LQKENI.

This chain connects TRBV21-1 to TRBJ2-3; the table names TRBD1, a call not compared with the DNA. TRBV21-1 is listed as a pseudogene. The CDR3 spans 16 residues. CDR3 in DNA: TGTGCCAGCAGCAGACTTCGACAGGGTCGGACAGATACGCAGTATTTT. Translation gives CASSRLRQGRTDTQYF.

The table lists this clone with a few counts. The rearrangement uses TRBV28 and TRBJ2-1; 7 bases map to TRBD2. V shed 5 bases and J 7 bases; nucleotides not matched to a gene: 20. The CDR3 runs to 18 residues. Germline assignment: CDR1 MDHEN and CDR2 SYDVKM. In nucleotides, the CDR3 is TGTGCCAGCAGTCGAAGGGCTCTATCTCGGCAGGGAGGGAATGAGCAGTTCTTC. Encoded protein: CASSRRALSRQGGNEQFF. Full variable domain (remainder filled in from reference TRBV28 and TRBJ2-1): DVKVTQSSRYLVKRTGEKVFLECVQDMDHENMFWYRQDPGLGLRLIYFSYDVKMKEKGDIPEGYSVSREKKERFSLILESASTNQTSMYLCASSRRALSRQGGNEQFFGPGTRLTVL.

This clone was detected only once. The V and J genes are TRBV5-1 and TRBJ2-3; weak D call: TRBD2 (6 bases). The CDR3 has 16 residues. The V gene lost 2 bases and the J gene lost 4 bases, with 17 bases spanning the gap. Germline V gene sequence: CDR1 SGHRS, CDR2 YFSETQ. The CDR3 sequence is CASSLSSESSADTQYF. CDR3 coding DNA: TGCGCCAGCAGCTTATCTAGCGAATCCTCCGCAGATACGCAGTATTTT.

The V gene is TRBV27, the J gene TRBJ2-1; D is possibly TRBD2 (6 bases). CDR1 and CDR2 (germline): MNHEY, SMNVEV (reference sequence). The CDR3 extends over 17 amino acids. Trimming left V 4 bases short and J 4 bases short, with 20 bases between. The CDR3 is CASSSQGYGGVYNEQFF. The CDR3 bases are TGTGCCAGCAGTTCTCAGGGCTATGGCGGGGTTTACAATGAGCAGTTCTTC.

The rearrangement uses TRBV11-1 and TRBJ1-1, with 7 positions matching TRBD1. V trimming: 1 base; J trimming: 3 bases; junction bases outside the gene matches: 14. The CDR3 runs 18 residues. The germline gives CDR1 SGHAT, CDR2 FQDESV (reference sequence). CDR3: CASSLGGTTGEEDTEAFF. CDR3 DNA sequence: TGTGCCAGCAGCTTAGGTGGGACTACAGGGGAGGAGGACACTGAAGCTTTCTTT.

This chain connects TRBV10-2 to TRBJ2-5; D unresolved. With 7 bases removed from V and 2 bases from J, the gap between germline ends came to 5 bases. This CDR3 spans 11 amino acids. The germline CDR1 and CDR2 sequences are WSHSY and SAAADI. CDR3 residues: CASNYQETQYF. The CDR3 DNA follows: TGCGCCAGCAATTATCAAGAGACCCAGTACTTC.

This clone was counted a few times. The V and J genes are TRBV18 and TRBJ2-1; D assignment may be TRBD1 or TRBD2 (5 bases each). CDR3 length equals 15 residues. The V end was cut by 3 bases, the J end by 0 bases, with 9 bases between. Germline-derived CDR1 and CDR2 are KGHSH and LQKENI. CDR3 protein: CASSPRDGSYNEQFF. CDR3 nucleotides: TGTGCCAGCTCACCGAGGGACGGCTCCTACAATGAGCAGTTCTTC. Variable domain in full (rest from reference TRBV18 and TRBJ2-1): NAGVMQNPRHLVRRRGQEARLRCSPMKGHSHVYWYRQLPEEGLKFMVYLQKENIIDESGMPKERFSAEFPKEGPSILRIQQVVRGDSAAYFCASSPRDGSYNEQFFGPGTRLTVL.

This chain links TRBV7-2 with TRBJ2-7; possible D gene TRBD1, 6 bases. The V end lost 3 bases, the J end lost 4 bases, and 10 bases lay between the germline ends. Germline V gene sequence: CDR1 SGHTA, CDR2 FQGNSA. The CDR3 sequence is 13 residues long. The CDR3 here is CASSLGTPYEQYF. CDR3 coding DNA: TGTGCCAGCAGCTTGGGGACACCGTACGAGCAGTACTTC. The full variable domain, with the rest looked up from reference TRBV7-2 and TRBJ2-7, is GAGVSQSPSNKVTEKGKDVELRCDPISGHTALYWYRQSLGQGLEFLIYFQGNSAPDKSGLPSDRFSAERTGGSVSTLTIQRTQQEDSAVYLCASSLGTPYEQYFGPGTRLTVT.

The chain joins TRBV27 to TRBJ2-6, with TRBD1 matching over 10 bases. CDR3 length: 17 residues. The V gene's germline CDR1 is MNHEY and CDR2 SMNVEV (reference sequence). Trimming took 4 bases from V and 2 from J; bases not matched to a gene: 5. CDR3: CASSYGTGVAGANVLTF. The CDR3, as DNA: TGTGCCAGCAGTTATGGGACAGGGGTCGCTGGGGCCAACGTCCTGACTTTC.

This sequence joins TRBV5-1 and TRBJ2-7, with D perhaps assigned TRBD1 or TRBD2 (5 bases each). Germline V gives CDR1 SGHRS, CDR2 YFSETQ. V lost 5 bases to trimming and J lost 3 bases, with 12 bases between them. This CDR3 spans 13 amino acids. CDR3 in DNA: TGCGCCAGCAGATGGGCAGGGAGCTACGAGCAGTACTTC. Its translation is CASRWAGSYEQYF.

The V gene is TRBV6-1, the J gene TRBJ2-5, with D possibly matching TRBD1 (5 bases). This CDR3 is built from 14 residues. CDR1 MNHNS and CDR2 SASEGT come from the germline V gene. V lost 0 bases to trimming and J lost 7 bases, with 12 bases between them. The CDR3 protein is CASSEALGTGTQYF. The CDR3 DNA is TGTGCCAGCAGTGAAGCGCTTGGAACAGGGACCCAGTACTTC.

The rearrangement uses TRBV28 and TRBJ2-7; D is uncertain. CDR1 and CDR2 (germline): MDHEN, SYDVKM. The CDR3 sequence is 16 residues long. V was clipped by 3 bases and J by 4 bases, with 19 bases between them. CDR3 protein: CASSFVGKGTNYEQYF. The CDR3 bases are TGTGCCAGCAGTTTTGTGGGCAAGGGAACGAATTACGAGCAGTACTTC. The complete variable domain, with remaining parts taken from reference TRBV28 and TRBJ2-7, reads DVKVTQSSRYLVKRTGEKVFLECVQDMDHENMFWYRQDPGLGLRLIYFSYDVKMKEKGDIPEGYSVSREKKERFSLILESASTNQTSMYLCASSFVGKGTNYEQYFGPGTRLTVT.

The CDR3 nucleotides are TGTGCCAGCAGCCGCTTAGGGGATTACGCTGAAGCTTTCTTT. Protein product: CASSRLGDYAEAFF. V usage is TRBV25-1 and J usage is TRBJ1-1; the D gene is possibly TRBD1 (5 bases). The CDR3 extends over 14 amino acids. The germline gives CDR1 MGHDK, CDR2 SYGVNS. V lost 6 bases and J lost 6, with 17 bases in between.

A few counts support this clone. The chain is built from TRBV9 and TRBJ1-5; D ambiguous. The V end lost 4 bases, the J end lost 5 bases, and 10 bases lay between the germline ends. Germline V lookup: CDR1 SGDLS, CDR2 YYNGEE. CDR3 length equals 13 residues. CDR3: CASSRRADQPQHF. For the CDR3, the DNA is TGTGCCAGCAGCCGTCGGGCCGATCAGCCCCAGCATTTT.

The chain couples TRBV5-1 to TRBJ1-1; 10 nucleotides agree with TRBD1. CDR1 is SGHRS and CDR2 is YFSETQ in the germline V gene. The CDR3 runs 15 residues. With V trimmed by 4 bases and J by 6 bases, 9 bases remained unmatched. In nucleotides, the CDR3 is TGCGCCAGCAGCCTAGGGACAGGGGCCGGTTCTGAAGCTTTCTTT. Its translation is CASSLGTGAGSEAFF.

This clone was picked up a small number of times. The junction departs from the called germline gene at one end, perhaps through a read error. The V gene is TRBV7-2, the J gene TRBJ1-6, with TRBD1 as a possible D gene (6 bases). This CDR3 has 13 amino acids. Germline V lookup: CDR1 SGHTA, CDR2 FQGNSA. CDR3: CASSTDSNTPLHF. The CDR3 DNA sequence: TGTGCCAGCAGCACGGACAGTAATACACCCCTCCACTTT.

The chain has TRBV7-2 and TRBJ1-6, with D possibly TRBD1 on 6 matching bases. This CDR3 has 16 amino acids. CDR1 and CDR2 (germline): SGHTA, FQGNSA. Between the trimmed V and J ends, which lost 0 bases and 4 bases, there was a span of 10 bases. For the CDR3, the DNA is TGTGCCAGCAGCTTAGCAGGACAGAGGTATAATTCACCCCTCCACTTT. It yields the protein CASSLAGQRYNSPLHF.

This clone was observed once. The chain carries TRBV28 and TRBJ2-5, with 7 bases aligning to TRBD2. V dropped 5 bases and J dropped 5; count of bases not matched to a gene: 8. Germline lookup yields CDR1 MDHEN and CDR2 SYDVKM. The CDR3 length is 14 residues. CDR3 bases: TGTGCCAGCAGTCCCCGACTAGCTGGCGAGACCCAGTACTTC. This sequence encodes CASSPRLAGETQYF.

The rearrangement joins TRBV11-2 to TRBJ2-7; maybe TRBD2 (5 bases). Trimming cost V 4 bases and J 3 bases, with 10 bases left between them. This CDR3 spans 13 amino acids. Germline loops: CDR1 SGHAT, CDR2 FQNNGV. CDR3 DNA sequence: TGTGCCAGCAGCTCAGACTATAACTACGAGCAGTACTTC. Translating gives CASSSDYNYEQYF.

The V and J genes are TRBV5-5 and TRBJ1-3; weak D call: TRBD1 (5 bases). The CDR3 sequence is 16 residues long. Per the germline V gene, CDR1 is SGHKS and CDR2 is YYEKEE (reference sequence). V was clipped by 0 bases and J by 2 bases, with 12 bases between them. The CDR3 DNA reads TGTGCCAGCAGCTTGGCTTCTAGGGGTCCTGGAAACACCATATATTTT. Translated: CASSLASRGPGNTIYF.